These T cell receptor beta chains were read from a single sample in a study of T-cell reconstitution after alpha-beta-depleted transplantation in children. TCRdb called the PCR reads again in MiXCR, with one record for every CDR3 protein. The sample shows 450,000 to 550,000 distinct CDR3 sequences, 11% of them seen only once. Specimen: PBMCs, mostly from graft donor cells, collected 180 days after TCRalphabeta/CD19-depleted stem cell transplant. These receptors were taken from a female patient between 2 and 15 years old who had a stem cell transplant for aplastic anemia, so the T cells may come from the graft donor. The CDR3 runs from the conserved cysteine through the conserved F or W. A D gene is named only where the DNA matches it firmly. Clone size is stated in some rows and not others, as once, few, many or a class when expanded.

TRBD2	TRBV9	few	TRBJ2-7	CASSAGTSTYEQYF	TGTGCCAGCAGCGCAGGGACTAGCACTTACGAGCAGTACTTC
.	TRBV10-3	few	TRBJ2-1	CAISPWGVNEQFF	TGTGCCATCAGCCCATGGGGGGTAAATGAGCAGTTCTTC
TRBD1	TRBV5-1	few	TRBJ1-1	CASSSWTGGTEAFF	TGCGCCAGCAGCTCTTGGACAGGGGGCACTGAAGCTTTCTTT
.	TRBV7-9	few	TRBJ2-2	CASSLKRLNTGELFF	TGTGCCAGCAGCTTAAAGCGATTGAACACCGGGGAGCTGTTTTTT
TRBD1	TRBV4-3	few	TRBJ2-6	CASSPRQGSGANVLTF	TGCGCCAGCAGCCCCAGACAGGGATCTGGGGCCAACGTCCTGACTTTC
.	TRBV5-1	.	TRBJ1-3	CASSSSGLHSGNTIYF	TGCGCCAGCAGCTCCTCGGGACTTCACTCTGGAAACACCATATATTTT
.	TRBV4-3	few	TRBJ1-4	CASSQVGQTNEKLFF	TGCGCCAGCAGCCAAGTAGGCCAGACTAATGAAAAACTGTTTTTT
TRBD2	TRBV6-5	.	TRBJ2-2	CASSYLAYGSGRITGELFF	TGTGCCAGCAGTTACTTGGCCTATGGTAGCGGGAGGATCACCGGGGAGCTGTTTTTT
.	TRBV12-3/TRBV12-4	few	TRBJ2-3	CASRFRGADTQYF	TGTGCCAGCAGATTCAGAGGCGCAGATACGCAGTATTTT
TRBD2	TRBV28	few	TRBJ2-2	CASSDLSGSPGELFF	TGTGCCAGCAGTGACCTTAGCGGGAGCCCCGGGGAGCTGTTTTTT
.	TRBV6-1	.	TRBJ2-4	CASSTQGAKNIQYF	TGTGCCAGCAGTACACAGGGAGCCAAAAACATTCAGTACTTC
TRBD2	TRBV7-9	few	TRBJ2-3	CASSSNGRSTDTQYF	TGTGCCAGCAGCTCCAACGGGAGGAGCACAGATACGCAGTATTTT
.	TRBV4-3	few	TRBJ2-1	CASSTAGYYNEQFF	TGCGCCAGCAGTACGGCGGGCTACTACAATGAGCAGTTCTTC
TRBD2	TRBV24-1	.	TRBJ2-1	CATSDFPAGAGGEQFF	TGTGCCACCAGTGATTTCCCCGCGGGAGCGGGGGGTGAGCAGTTCTTC
.	TRBV6-2/TRBV6-3	.	TRBJ2-1	CASSTLDWATNEQFF	TGTGCCAGCTCCACCTTGGACTGGGCCACCAATGAGCAGTTCTTC
.	TRBV7-2	few	TRBJ2-7	CASSILATAYEQYF	TGTGCCAGCAGCATATTGGCCACCGCCTACGAGCAGTACTTC
.	TRBV27	many	TRBJ2-2	CASATHRKTGELFF	TGTGCCAGCGCCACCCATAGAAAAACCGGGGAGCTGTTTTTT
.	TRBV27	few	TRBJ2-3	CASSLSHGGGTDTQYF	TGTGCCAGCAGTTTAAGCCACGGCGGGGGCACAGATACGCAGTATTTT
.	TRBV7-9	many	TRBJ2-5	CASSLDLWGTQYF	TGTGCCAGCAGCTTAGACCTGTGGGGGACCCAGTACTTC
.	TRBV4-3	.	TRBJ2-3	CASSQRKWRSRQDTQYF	TGCGCCAGCAGCCAAAGGAAATGGCGGTCGAGGCAAGATACGCAGTATTTT
.	TRBV12-3/TRBV12-4	.	TRBJ1-2	CASSPQAGIYGYTF	TGTGCCAGCAGCCCCCAGGCGGGGATATATGGCTACACCTTC
.	TRBV3-1	once	TRBJ2-5	CASSQRQNQGTQYF	TGTGCCAGCAGCCAACGACAGAACCAAGGGACCCAGTACTTC
TRBD1	TRBV19	.	TRBJ1-5	CASSTWDRGDQPQHF	TGTGCCAGTAGTACATGGGACAGGGGAGATCAGCCCCAGCATTTT
TRBD1	TRBV18	.	TRBJ2-2	CASSPIFGTDATGELFF	TGTGCCAGCTCACCAATATTTGGGACAGACGCGACCGGGGAGCTGTTTTTT
.	TRBV18	few	TRBJ2-3	CASSQGASTDTQYF	TGTGCCAGCTCACAAGGCGCTAGCACAGATACGCAGTATTTT
TRBD1	TRBV15	few	TRBJ2-5	CATSRDLARGLQETQYF	TGTGCCACCAGCAGAGATCTCGCCAGGGGGCTGCAAGAGACCCAGTACTTC
.	TRBV5-6	few	TRBJ1-2	CASSLGALEHYGYTF	TGTGCCAGCAGCTTGGGGGCCCTGGAGCACTATGGCTACACCTTC
TRBD2	TRBV12-3/TRBV12-4	many	TRBJ2-1	CASSPGLAPYNEQFF	TGTGCCAGCAGTCCTGGACTAGCACCCTACAATGAGCAGTTCTTC
.	TRBV20-1	few	TRBJ2-1	CSAREYGTGYNEQFF	TGCAGTGCTAGAGAGTATGGAACCGGCTACAATGAGCAGTTCTTC
.	TRBV27	few	TRBJ1-6	CASSTWTEYNSPLHF	TGTGCCAGCAGTACCTGGACAGAGTATAATTCACCCCTCCACTTT
.	TRBV27	few	TRBJ2-6	CASSLASSGANVLTF	TGTGCCAGCAGCCTCGCGTCTTCTGGGGCCAACGTCCTGACTTTC
TRBD2	TRBV7-9	.	TRBJ2-3	CASSLTSGTSDTQYF	TGTGCCAGCAGCTTGACTAGCGGTACGTCGGATACGCAGTATTTT
TRBD2	TRBV3-1	.	TRBJ2-1	CASSLTSGRYNEQFF	TGTGCCAGCAGTCTGACTAGCGGGCGATACAATGAGCAGTTCTTC
.	TRBV4-3	.	TRBJ1-2	CASSQDRGGIYGYTF	TGCGCCAGCAGCCAAGATCGGGGAGGTATCTATGGCTACACCTTC